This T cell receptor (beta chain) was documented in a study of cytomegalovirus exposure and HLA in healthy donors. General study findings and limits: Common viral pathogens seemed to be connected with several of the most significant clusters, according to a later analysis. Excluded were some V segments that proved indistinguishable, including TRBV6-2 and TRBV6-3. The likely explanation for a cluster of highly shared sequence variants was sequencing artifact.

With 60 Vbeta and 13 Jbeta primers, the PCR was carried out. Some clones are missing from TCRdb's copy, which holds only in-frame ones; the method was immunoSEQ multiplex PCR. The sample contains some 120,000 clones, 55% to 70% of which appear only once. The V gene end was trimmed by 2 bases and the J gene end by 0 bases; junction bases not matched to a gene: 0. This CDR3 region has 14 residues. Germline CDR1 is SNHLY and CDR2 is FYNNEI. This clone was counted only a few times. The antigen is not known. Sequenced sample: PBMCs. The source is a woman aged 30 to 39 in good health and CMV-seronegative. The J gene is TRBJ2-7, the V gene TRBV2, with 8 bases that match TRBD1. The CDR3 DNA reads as TGTGCCAGCAGTGAACAGGGGGCCTCCTACGAGCAGTACTTC. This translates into CASSEQGASYEQYF.